The 30 T cell receptor beta chains listed next were all sequenced from one sample in a study of a mutant IDH1 vaccine in newly diagnosed glioma. Antigen specificity for these receptors is unknown. TCRdb's table, derived via immunoSEQ multiplex PCR, lists solely in-frame clones and lacks some. Among 35,000 to 50,000 clones listed, approximately 80% were seen once. Time point reported: week 35, safety follow-up. Doses of 300 ug of mutant IDH1 20-mer peptide were given with topical imiquimod. Sequencing was performed on PBMCs, taken from a glioma patient whose treatment included an IDH1 peptide vaccine. The receptor set was obtained from a woman aged 45-59 years with glioma.

Concerning this clone itself: Other DNA sequences in this sample translate to the same CDR3. The J gene is TRBJ1-5, the V gene TRBV5-1, with 10 bases fitting TRBD1. The CDR3 consists of 14 residues. Germline V CDR1 and CDR2: SGHRS, YFSETQ. Trimming at V came to 2 bases and at J to 5 bases, leaving 1 base not matched to a gene. The CDR3 here is CASSLGQGDQPQHF. The DNA of the CDR3 is TGCGCCAGCAGCTTAGGACAGGGGGATCAGCCCCAGCATTTT.

The chain has TRBV4-1 and TRBJ2-7; the D gene could be TRBD1 or TRBD2 (5 bases each). The CDR3 runs to 15 residues. Germline CDR1 is MGHRA and CDR2 is YSYEKL. Trimming stripped 1 base from V and 6 bases from J, with 16 bases between. The CDR3 here is CASSQGTGTSLEQYF. The CDR3, as DNA: TGCGCCAGCAGCCAAGGAACCGGGACCTCGCTCGAGCAGTACTTC.

V gene TRBV30 combines with J gene TRBJ1-2; D gene ambiguous. CDR1 is GTSNPN, CDR2 SVGIG, per germline (reference sequence). The CDR3 length is 13 residues. Trimming shortened V by 4 bases and J by 2 bases, and 11 bases separated the two germline ends. CDR3 amino acids: CAWKARENYGYTF. CDR3 DNA sequence: TGTGCCTGGAAGGCCCGGGAAAACTATGGCTACACCTTC.

The chain carries TRBV23-1 and TRBJ1-4, with D unresolved. TRBV23-1 is classed as an ORF, of uncertain function. V lost 0 bases and J 0 bases, leaving 5 bases between the germline ends. The CDR3 totals 15 residues. The CDR3 DNA is TGCGCCAGCAGTCAATCCCCCACAACTAATGAAAAACTGTTTTTT. Residues: CASSQSPTTNEKLFF.

V gene TRBV5-1 combines with J gene TRBJ2-7, with 7 bases that match TRBD1. Losses at the gene ends were 4 bases for V and 4 bases for J; bases not matched to a gene: 8. CDR3 length equals 14 residues. Per germline, CDR1 SGHRS and CDR2 YFSETQ. The CDR3 loop reads CASSPEQGTYEQYF. CDR3 DNA sequence: TGCGCCAGCAGCCCCGAACAGGGGACATACGAGCAGTACTTC.

The chain carries TRBV27 and TRBJ2-3, with D uncertain. Trimming shortened V by 7 bases and J by 4 bases, and 6 bases separated the two germline ends. From germline, CDR1 is MNHEY and CDR2 SMNVEV (reference sequence). The CDR3 is made up of 11 amino acids. The CDR3 spells CASTSSDTQYF. For the CDR3, the DNA is TGTGCCAGCACCTCATCAGATACGCAGTATTTT.

The chain has TRBV2 and TRBJ2-7; TRBD1 or TRBD2 may be the D gene (5 bases each). CDR1 is SNHLY and CDR2 is FYNNEI in the germline V gene. V lost 6 bases and J 2 bases, leaving 8 bases between the germline ends. The CDR3 is made up of 12 amino acids. The CDR3 reads CASRWGTYEQYF. DNA for the CDR3: TGTGCCAGCAGGTGGGGGACCTACGAGCAGTACTTC.

This chain joins TRBV19 and TRBJ2-3; TRBD2 matches 14 bases. The CDR3 spans 16 residues. CDR1 and CDR2 (germline): LNHDA, SQIVND (reference sequence). Trimming took 4 bases from V and 3 from J; bases not matched to a gene: 3. The CDR3: CASSTRLAGGTDTQYF. DNA for the CDR3: TGTGCCAGTAGTACAAGACTAGCGGGGGGGACAGATACGCAGTATTTT.

Only one count was recorded for this clone. The chain recombines TRBV6-1 with TRBJ1-6; TRBD1 might be the D (5 bases). This CDR3 is built from 15 residues. The ends were cut back, 11 bases at V and 0 bases at J, with 14 bases in the middle. CDR1 is MNHNS and CDR2 is SASEGT in the germline V gene. The CDR3 DNA follows: TGTGCCGTCCTAGGGGAGAACTCCTATAATTCACCCCTCCACTTT. Its protein product is CAVLGENSYNSPLHF.

The chain has TRBV20-1 and TRBJ1-2; no definite D call. V shed 6 bases and J shed 8 bases, with 10 bases lying between them. CDR3 length: 10 residues. The germline CDR1 and CDR2 sequences are DFQATT and SNEGSKA (reference sequence). CDR3 protein: CSAVYGGYTF. CDR3 nucleotides: TGCAGTGCAGTTTACGGAGGCTACACCTTC.

The chain couples TRBV10-3 to TRBJ1-2; 8 bases are a match to TRBD1. This CDR3 region has 14 residues. Germline lookup yields CDR1 ENHRY and CDR2 SYGVKD. Germline trimming cut 6 bases from V and 4 bases from J; bases unmatched to any gene: 7. The CDR3 spells CAISKTGEGYGYTF. CDR3 coding DNA: TGTGCCATCAGCAAGACAGGGGAAGGCTATGGCTACACCTTC.

The chain links TRBV30 to TRBJ2-1, with 8 bases aligning to TRBD2. Per germline, CDR1 GTSNPN and CDR2 SVGIG (reference sequence). The CDR3 totals 13 residues. V was pared by 7 bases and J by 9 bases, with 11 bases of the junction left unmatched. CDR3: CASPAGGAFEQFF. The DNA of the CDR3 is TGTGCCTCTCCGGCGGGGGGTGCTTTTGAGCAGTTCTTC. Full variable domain (rest looked up from reference TRBV30 and TRBJ2-1): SQTIHQWPATLVQPVGSPLSLECTVEGTSNPNLYWYRQAAGRGLQLLFYSVGIGQISSEVPQNLSASRPQDRQFILSSKKLLLSDSGFYLCASPAGGAFEQFFGPGTRLTVL.

This clone is judged medium-sized. J is TRBJ1-1 and V is TRBV4-2, with D hard to call. Germline CDR1 and CDR2: LGHNA and YNFKEQ. V was clipped by 2 bases and J by 6 bases, with 16 bases between them. The CDR3 is 15 residues long. CDR3 in amino acids: CASSQSASKEAEAFF. The CDR3 coding sequence is TGTGCCAGCAGCCAATCCGCTTCAAAAGAGGCTGAAGCTTTCTTT.

This sequence joins TRBV9 and TRBJ2-1; D call uncertain. This CDR3 contains 12 residues. V lost 4 bases to trimming and J lost 8 bases, with 10 bases between them. Germline CDR1 reads SGDLS; CDR2 reads YYNGEE. CDR3 region: CASSPHGHEQFF. The CDR3 coding sequence is TGTGCCAGCAGCCCTCACGGTCATGAGCAGTTCTTC.

This chain connects TRBV27 to TRBJ2-2, with TRBD2 identical over 9 bases. The J segment lost 6 bases and the V segment lost 3 bases, leaving 14 bases of the junction unmatched. The CDR3 spans 18 residues. CDR1 MNHEY and CDR2 SMNVEV come from the germline V gene (reference sequence). CDR3: CASSLSWMAGGLSGELFF. The CDR3 DNA reads as TGTGCCAGCAGTTTGTCGTGGATGGCGGGGGGGCTGTCCGGGGAGCTGTTTTTT.

The chain employs TRBV19 and TRBJ1-2; no firm D call. V lost 5 bases and J 8 bases, leaving 12 bases between the germline ends. The CDR3 runs 12 residues. Looked up from germline, CDR1 is LNHDA and CDR2 is SQIVND (reference sequence). CDR3 coding DNA: TGTGCCAGTAGTTCAGGTGCTCGGGGCTACACCTTC. This codes for CASSSGARGYTF.

The chain couples TRBV6-1 to TRBJ2-7, with 11 bases fitting TRBD2. This CDR3 region has 16 residues. Germline CDR1 and CDR2: MNHNS and SASEGT. V shed 3 bases, J shed 4 bases, and the junction held 8 bases outside the gene matches. The CDR3, as DNA: TGTGCCAGCAGTGACGGGCTAGCGGGGGGCAAGTACGAGCAGTACTTC. Its protein product is CASSDGLAGGKYEQYF.

The J gene is TRBJ1-2, the V gene TRBV2; weak D call: TRBD1 (5 bases). This CDR3 has 13 amino acids. V was shortened by 4 bases and J by 7 bases, with 13 bases between the two germline ends. The V gene's germline CDR1 is SNHLY and CDR2 FYNNEI. CDR3 in amino acids: CASSVGGASGYTF. CDR3 DNA sequence: TGTGCCAGCAGTGTCGGGGGAGCCTCTGGCTACACCTTC.

The chain joins TRBV4-1 to TRBJ2-7; D tentatively reads TRBD1 or TRBD2 (5 bases each). Looked up from germline, CDR1 is MGHRA and CDR2 is YSYEKL. The CDR3 runs 15 residues. Trimming removed 1 base from V and 0 bases from J, with 10 bases in between. The CDR3 DNA sequence: TGCGCCAGCAGCCAAGCCGGGACGGACTCCTACGAGCAGTACTTC. It translates to CASSQAGTDSYEQYF.

V is TRBV7-9 and J is TRBJ1-2; TRBD1 aligns across 7 bases. This CDR3 has 14 residues. Germline V gene sequence: CDR1 SEHNR, CDR2 FQNEAQ (reference sequence). V shed 0 bases, J shed 4 bases, and the junction held 2 bases outside the gene matches. DNA of the CDR3: TGTGCCAGCAGCTTAGCGGCAGGGGGCTATGGCTACACCTTC. Protein: CASSLAAGGYGYTF. Full variable domain (missing parts from reference TRBV7-9 and TRBJ1-2): DTGVSQNPRHKITKRGQNVTFRCDPISEHNRLYWYRQTLGQGPEFLTYFQNEAQLEKSRLLSDRFSAERPKGSFSTLEIQRTEQGDSAMYLCASSLAAGGYGYTFGSGTRLTVV.

This clone was detected once. The CDR3, as DNA: TGTGCCAGCAGCCGCGACCGGGACAGGGCTCGGGAGCAGTACTTC. This sequence encodes CASSRDRDRAREQYF. The chain recombines TRBV5-5 with TRBJ2-7; TRBD1 agrees at 9 bases. The germline gives CDR1 SGHKS, CDR2 YYEKEE (reference sequence). The CDR3 has 15 amino acids. J lost 7 bases, V lost 4 bases, and 12 bases had no gene match.

Here the CDR3 DNA reads TGTGCCACCAGCAGAGAAACTGGCAGGAACTATGGCTACACCTTC. Its translation is CATSRETGRNYGYTF. This chain joins TRBV15 and TRBJ1-2; no clear D. Trimming removed 0 bases at V and 2 bases at J, with 10 bases between. Germline lookup yields CDR1 LNHNV and CDR2 YYDKDF (reference sequence). This CDR3 has 15 amino acids.

This chain joins TRBV25-1 and TRBJ2-1; D is uncertain. Germline V gene data show CDR1 as MGHDK and CDR2 as SYGVNS. The CDR3 is made up of 11 amino acids. The ends were cut back, 1 base at V and 8 bases at J, with 3 bases in the middle. The CDR3 loop reads CASSEFDEQFF. CDR3 nucleotides: TGTGCCAGCAGTGAATTTGATGAGCAGTTCTTC.

The CDR3 DNA reads as TGCGCCAGCAGCTTGTCCGGGACTAGCGGGGGGATCACCGGGGAGCTGTTTTTT. Translation: CASSLSGTSGGITGELFF. The gene calls are TRBV5-1 and TRBJ2-2; 15 bases map to TRBD2. From germline, CDR1 is SGHRS and CDR2 YFSETQ. The V segment lost 1 base and the J segment 4 bases; nucleotides outside the gene matches: 5. The CDR3 covers 18 residues.

The V gene is TRBV20-1, the J gene TRBJ1-5, with unresolved D. The CDR3 totals 11 residues. Deletions cut 6 bases from V and 9 bases from J, with 12 bases between. Germline V lookup: CDR1 DFQATT, CDR2 SNEGSKA (reference sequence). The CDR3 is CSASKAGPQHF. DNA of the CDR3: TGCAGTGCCTCAAAGGCCGGGCCCCAGCATTTT.

The chain has TRBV7-8 and TRBJ2-5; D is perhaps TRBD1 (6 bases). The V gene lost 4 bases and the J gene lost 2 bases, with 11 bases spanning the gap. The germline V gene has CDR1 SGHVS and CDR2 FQNEAQ. The CDR3 contains 14 residues. The CDR3, as DNA: TGTGCCAGCAGCTCCGGACAGAGACAAGAGACCCAGTACTTC. Translated: CASSSGQRQETQYF. Based on the CDR3 plus reference TRBV7-8 and TRBJ2-5, the full variable domain is GAGVSQSPRYKVAKRGQDVALRCDPISGHVSLFWYQQALGQGPEFLTYFQNEAQLDKSGLPSDRFFAERPEGSVSTLKIQRTQQEDSAVYLCASSSGQRQETQYFGPGTRLLVL.

The J gene is TRBJ1-1, the V gene TRBV5-4; possibly TRBD1 for D (6 bases). Trimming removed 4 bases from V and 1 base from J, with 14 bases in between. Germline V gene data show CDR1 as SGHNT and CDR2 as YYREEE (reference sequence). This CDR3 comprises 15 residues. In DNA, the CDR3 is TGTGCCAGCAGCCAGATGACAGGCTCGAACACTGAAGCTTTCTTT. Translating gives CASSQMTGSNTEAFF.

J is TRBJ1-5 and V is TRBV19, with TRBD1 matching over 8 bases. The CDR3 consists of 15 residues. Unmatched junction bases numbered 5, after V lost 6 bases and J lost 1 base. Per the germline V gene, CDR1 is LNHDA and CDR2 is SQIVND (reference sequence). This CDR3 reads CASRVPGGSNQPQHF. Here the CDR3 DNA reads TGTGCCAGTAGAGTCCCAGGGGGCAGCAATCAGCCCCAGCATTTT.

The chain couples TRBV29-1 to TRBJ2-7, with D possibly TRBD1 on 6 matching bases. V gave up 5 bases and J gave up 4 bases, with 12 bases separating them. The germline V gene encodes CDR1 SQVTM and CDR2 ANQGSEA. CDR3 length: 12 residues. For the CDR3, the DNA is TGCAGCGTTACCAGGGGTGGGTACGAGCAGTACTTC. Translated: CSVTRGGYEQYF.

A few counts support this clone. V usage is TRBV9 and J usage is TRBJ2-3; no definite D call. V was pared by 3 bases and J by 2 bases, with 13 bases between. The germline V gene has CDR1 SGDLS and CDR2 YYNGEE. This CDR3 has 15 amino acids. The CDR3 sequence: CASSAAPSLTDTQYF. The DNA of the CDR3 is TGTGCCAGCAGCGCAGCTCCGTCACTCACAGATACGCAGTATTTT.